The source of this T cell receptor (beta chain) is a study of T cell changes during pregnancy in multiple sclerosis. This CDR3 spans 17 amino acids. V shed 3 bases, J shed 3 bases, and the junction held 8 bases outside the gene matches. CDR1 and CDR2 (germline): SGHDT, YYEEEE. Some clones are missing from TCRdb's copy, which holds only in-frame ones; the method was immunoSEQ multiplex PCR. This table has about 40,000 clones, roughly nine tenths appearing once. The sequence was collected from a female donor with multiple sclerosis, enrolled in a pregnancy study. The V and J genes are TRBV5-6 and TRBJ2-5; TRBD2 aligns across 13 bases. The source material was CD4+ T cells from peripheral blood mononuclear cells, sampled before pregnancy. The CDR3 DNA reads TGTGCCAGCAGCTCTACTAGCGGGAGGGCCGTAGAAGAGACCCAGTACTTC. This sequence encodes CASSSTSGRAVEETQYF.